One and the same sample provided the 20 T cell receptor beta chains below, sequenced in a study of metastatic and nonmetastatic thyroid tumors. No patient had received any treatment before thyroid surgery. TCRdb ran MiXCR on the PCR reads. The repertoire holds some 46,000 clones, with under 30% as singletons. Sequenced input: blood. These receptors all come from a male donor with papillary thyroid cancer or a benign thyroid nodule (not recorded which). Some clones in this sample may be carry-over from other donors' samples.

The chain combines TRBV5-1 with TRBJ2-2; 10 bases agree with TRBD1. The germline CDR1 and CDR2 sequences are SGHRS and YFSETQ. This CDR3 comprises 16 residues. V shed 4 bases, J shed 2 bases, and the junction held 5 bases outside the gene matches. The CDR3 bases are TGCGCCAGCAGCCGTATGACAGGGGGCAACACCGGGGAGCTGTTTTTT. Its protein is CASSRMTGGNTGELFF.

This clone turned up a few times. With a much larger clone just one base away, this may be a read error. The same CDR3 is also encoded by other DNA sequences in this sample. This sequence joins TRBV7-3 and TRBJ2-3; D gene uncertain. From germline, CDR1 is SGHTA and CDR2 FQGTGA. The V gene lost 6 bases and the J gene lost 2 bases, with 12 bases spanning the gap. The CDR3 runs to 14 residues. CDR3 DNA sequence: TGTGCCAGCAGGGCCGGTACAGCCACAGATACGCAGTATTTT. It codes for CASRAGTATDTQYF.

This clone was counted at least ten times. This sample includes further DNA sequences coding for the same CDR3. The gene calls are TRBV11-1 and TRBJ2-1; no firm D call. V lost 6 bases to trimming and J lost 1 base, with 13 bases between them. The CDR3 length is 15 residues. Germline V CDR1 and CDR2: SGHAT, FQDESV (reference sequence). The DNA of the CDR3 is TGTGCCAGCAGTTACAGCCTGGCTTCCTACAATGAGCAGTTCTTC. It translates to CASSYSLASYNEQFF.

CDR3: CASSLGLQRGNTIYF. The CDR3 coding sequence is TGTGCCAGCAGTTTGGGGCTACAAAGAGGAAACACCATATATTTT. The rearrangement uses TRBV12-3 or TRBV12-4 and TRBJ1-3; possibly TRBD1 for D (5 bases). The CDR3 is 15 amino acids. V shed 3 bases and J shed 4 bases, with 13 bases lying between them.

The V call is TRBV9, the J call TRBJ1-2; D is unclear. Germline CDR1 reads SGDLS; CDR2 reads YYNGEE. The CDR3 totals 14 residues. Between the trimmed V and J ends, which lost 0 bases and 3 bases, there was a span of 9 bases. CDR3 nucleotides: TGTGCCAGCAGCGTAGATAGCGGGGACTATGGCTACACCTTC. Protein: CASSVDSGDYGYTF.

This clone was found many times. The CDR3 nucleotides are TGCGCCAGCAGCTTGAGCAGGGAGGCCTATGGCTACACCTTC. This codes for CASSLSREAYGYTF. The gene calls are TRBV5-1 and TRBJ1-2, with D perhaps matching TRBD1 (5 bases). Germline V gene sequence: CDR1 SGHRS, CDR2 YFSETQ. The ends were cut back, 1 base at V and 4 bases at J, with 11 bases in the middle. The CDR3 sequence is 14 residues long.

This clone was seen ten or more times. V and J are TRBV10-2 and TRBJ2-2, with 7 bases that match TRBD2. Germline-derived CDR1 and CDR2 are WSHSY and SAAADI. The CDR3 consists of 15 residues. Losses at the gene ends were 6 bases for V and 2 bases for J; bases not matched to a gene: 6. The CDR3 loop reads CASRVLADNTGELFF. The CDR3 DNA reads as TGCGCCAGCAGGGTGCTAGCGGACAACACCGGGGAGCTGTTTTTT.

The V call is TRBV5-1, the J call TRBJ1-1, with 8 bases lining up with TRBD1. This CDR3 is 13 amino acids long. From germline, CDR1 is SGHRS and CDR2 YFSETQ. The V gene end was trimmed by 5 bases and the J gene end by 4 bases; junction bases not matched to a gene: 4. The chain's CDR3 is CASSAGGFTEAFF. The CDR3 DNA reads TGCGCCAGCAGTGCAGGGGGCTTCACTGAAGCTTTCTTT.

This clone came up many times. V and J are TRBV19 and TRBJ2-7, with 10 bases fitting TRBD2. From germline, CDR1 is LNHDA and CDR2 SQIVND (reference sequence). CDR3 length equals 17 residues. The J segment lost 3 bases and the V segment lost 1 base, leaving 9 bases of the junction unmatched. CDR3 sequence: CASSIAASGSWGYEQYF. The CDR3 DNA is TGTGCCAGTAGTATAGCGGCTAGCGGGAGTTGGGGCTACGAGCAGTACTTC.

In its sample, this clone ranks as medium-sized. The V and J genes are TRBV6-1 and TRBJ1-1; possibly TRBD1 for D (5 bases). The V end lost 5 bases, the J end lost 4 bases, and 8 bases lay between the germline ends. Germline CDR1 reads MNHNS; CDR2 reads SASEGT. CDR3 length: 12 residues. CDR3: CASSRRGTEAFF. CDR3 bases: TGTGCCAGCAGTCGAAGGGGCACTGAAGCTTTCTTT.

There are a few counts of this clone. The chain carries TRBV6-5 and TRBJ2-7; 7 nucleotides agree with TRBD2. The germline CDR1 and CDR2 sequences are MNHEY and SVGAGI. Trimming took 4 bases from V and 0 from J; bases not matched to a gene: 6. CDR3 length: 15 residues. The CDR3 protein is CASSSGGGSSYEQYF. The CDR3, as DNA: TGTGCCAGCAGTTCCGGTGGCGGGAGCTCCTACGAGCAGTACTTC.

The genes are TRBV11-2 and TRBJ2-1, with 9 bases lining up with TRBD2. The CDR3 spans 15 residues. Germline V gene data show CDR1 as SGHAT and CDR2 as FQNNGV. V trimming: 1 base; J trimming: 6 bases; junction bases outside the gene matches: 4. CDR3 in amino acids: CASSLVAGETNEQFF. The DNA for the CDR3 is TGTGCCAGCAGCTTAGTAGCGGGAGAGACCAATGAGCAGTTCTTC.

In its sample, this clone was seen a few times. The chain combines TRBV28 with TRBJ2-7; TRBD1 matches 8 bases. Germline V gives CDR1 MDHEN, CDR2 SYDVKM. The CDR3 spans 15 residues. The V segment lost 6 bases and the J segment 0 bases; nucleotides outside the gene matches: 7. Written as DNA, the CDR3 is TGTGCCAGCAGACCCTCGGACAGGGACTCCTACGAGCAGTACTTC. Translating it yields CASRPSDRDSYEQYF.

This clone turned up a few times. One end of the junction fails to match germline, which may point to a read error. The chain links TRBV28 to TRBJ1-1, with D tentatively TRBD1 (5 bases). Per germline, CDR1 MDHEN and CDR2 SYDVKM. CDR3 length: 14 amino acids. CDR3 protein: CASNSLPRGTEASF. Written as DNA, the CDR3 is TGTGCCAGCAATTCTCTCCCAAGGGGTACTGAAGCTTCCTTT.

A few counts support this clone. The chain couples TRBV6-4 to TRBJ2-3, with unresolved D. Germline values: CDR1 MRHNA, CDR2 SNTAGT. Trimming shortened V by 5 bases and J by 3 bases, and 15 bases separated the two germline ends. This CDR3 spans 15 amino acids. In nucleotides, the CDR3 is TGTGCCAGCAGTTGGGTGCACCAAGTTACAGATACGCAGTATTTT. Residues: CASSWVHQVTDTQYF.

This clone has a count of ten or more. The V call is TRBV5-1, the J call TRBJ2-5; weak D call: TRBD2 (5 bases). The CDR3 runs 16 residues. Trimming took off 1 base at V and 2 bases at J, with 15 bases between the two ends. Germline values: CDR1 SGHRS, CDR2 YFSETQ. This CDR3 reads CASSLFAGNPQETQYF. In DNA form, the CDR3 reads TGCGCCAGCAGCTTGTTTGCGGGCAACCCGCAAGAGACCCAGTACTTC.

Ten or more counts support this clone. This chain's CDR3 is CSASPSTEAFF. CDR3 nucleotides: TGCAGTGCTAGTCCTAGCACTGAAGCTTTCTTT. The rearrangement joins TRBV20-1 to TRBJ1-1, with D unclear. Germline CDR1 DFQATT, CDR2 SNEGSKA (reference sequence). This CDR3 has 11 residues. V dropped 3 bases and J dropped 4 bases, with 6 bases sitting between them.

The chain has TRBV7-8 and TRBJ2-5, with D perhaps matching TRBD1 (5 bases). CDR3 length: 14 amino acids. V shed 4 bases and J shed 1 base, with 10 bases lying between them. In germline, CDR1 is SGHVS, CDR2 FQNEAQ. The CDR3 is CASSSATGQETQYF. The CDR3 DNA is TGTGCCAGCAGCTCCGCCACAGGCCAAGAGACCCAGTACTTC.

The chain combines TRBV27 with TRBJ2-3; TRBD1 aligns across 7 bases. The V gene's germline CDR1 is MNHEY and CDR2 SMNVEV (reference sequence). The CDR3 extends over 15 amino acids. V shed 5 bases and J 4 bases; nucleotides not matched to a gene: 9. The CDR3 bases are TGTGCCAGCAGTGCATCCGGGACAGCCGCAGATACGCAGTATTTT. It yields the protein CASSASGTAADTQYF.

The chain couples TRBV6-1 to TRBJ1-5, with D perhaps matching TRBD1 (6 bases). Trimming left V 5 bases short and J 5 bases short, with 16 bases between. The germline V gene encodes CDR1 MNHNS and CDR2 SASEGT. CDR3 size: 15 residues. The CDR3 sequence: CASSPTPDRYQPQHF. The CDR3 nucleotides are TGTGCCAGCAGTCCGACCCCGGACAGATATCAGCCCCAGCATTTT.